Detailed here is one T cell receptor (beta chain). The data are from a study of blood T cell repertoires in COVID-19. Original analysis: Amplified reference gene primers provided the basis for estimating nucleated cell counts. Clones were sequenced by immunoSEQ multiplex PCR, and TCRdb holds only the in-frame ones, with some missing. From that table come the V and J calls and clone size; the DNA was used to work out D and trimming. Of approximately 380,000 clones listed, 85% were seen once; the top ten hold 3.6%. The origin of this receptor is a woman younger than 35 with acute or convalescent COVID-19. Material for sequencing was peripheral blood.

The DNA of the CDR3 is TGCAGCGTTGATGGGGCTAGCGGAGATTTCACAGATACGCAGTATTTT. It is translated as CSVDGASGDFTDTQYF. The chain carries TRBV29-1 and TRBJ2-3; 7 bases are a match to TRBD2. Losses at the gene ends were 3 bases for V and 2 bases for J; bases not matched to a gene: 11. Per germline, CDR1 SQVTM and CDR2 ANQGSEA. There are 16 residues in the CDR3.